The clone carrying this T cell receptor beta chain was picked up a small number of times. The entry originates in a study of blood T cells in healthy people across ages. CDR1 is SGHTA, CDR2 FQGNSA, per germline. This CDR3 spans 16 amino acids. V was cut by 4 bases and J by 0 bases, with 13 bases left in between. Then a second PCR, running about 6 to 12 cycles, was carried out with a sample-barcoded 5' primer and a J-beta primer mix. Each CDR3 protein is one row after TCRdb ran MiXCR on the 5' RACE reads. The repertoire holds approximately 1,000,000 distinct CDR3 sequences, roughly 45% seen once, with 18% in the top ten.

Sequencing was carried out using blood. V gene TRBV7-2 combines with J gene TRBJ1-3; D is undetermined. The sequence came from a woman in her fifties or sixties in good health. In nucleotides, the CDR3 is TGTGCCAGCAGCTCCGCAGGATTACTCTCTGGAAACACCATATATTTT. Its translation: CASSSAGLLSGNTIYF. The whole variable domain, filled in from reference TRBV7-2 and TRBJ1-3, reads GAGVSQSPSNKVTEKGKDVELRCDPISGHTALYWYRQSLGQGLEFLIYFQGNSAPDKSGLPSDRFSAERTGGSVSTLTIQRTQQEDSAVYLCASSSAGLLSGNTIYFGEGSWLTVV.